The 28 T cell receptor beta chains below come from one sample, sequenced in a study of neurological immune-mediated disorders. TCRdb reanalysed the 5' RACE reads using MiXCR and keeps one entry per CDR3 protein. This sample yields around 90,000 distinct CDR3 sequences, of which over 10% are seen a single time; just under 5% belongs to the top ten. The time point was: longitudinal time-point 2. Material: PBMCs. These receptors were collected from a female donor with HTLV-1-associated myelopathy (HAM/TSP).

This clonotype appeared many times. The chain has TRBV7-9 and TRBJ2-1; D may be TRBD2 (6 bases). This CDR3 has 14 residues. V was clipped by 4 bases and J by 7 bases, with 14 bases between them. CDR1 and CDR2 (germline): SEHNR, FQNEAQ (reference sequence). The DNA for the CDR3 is TGTGCCAGCAGCTCCGGGGGACGCGCGAATGAGCAGTTCTTC. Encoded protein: CASSSGGRANEQFF.

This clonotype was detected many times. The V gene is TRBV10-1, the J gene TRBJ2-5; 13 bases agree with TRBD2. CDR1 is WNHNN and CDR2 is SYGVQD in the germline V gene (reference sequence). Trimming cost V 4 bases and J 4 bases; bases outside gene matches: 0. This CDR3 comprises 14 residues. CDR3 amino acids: CASSGTSGGETQYF. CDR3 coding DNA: TGCGCCAGCAGTGGGACTAGCGGGGGAGAGACCCAGTACTTC.

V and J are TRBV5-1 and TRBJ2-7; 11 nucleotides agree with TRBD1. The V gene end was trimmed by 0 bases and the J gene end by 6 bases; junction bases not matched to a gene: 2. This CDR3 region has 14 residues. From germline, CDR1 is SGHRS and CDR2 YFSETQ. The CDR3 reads CASSLEDRGLEQYF. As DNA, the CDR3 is TGCGCCAGCAGCTTGGAGGACAGGGGGCTCGAGCAGTACTTC. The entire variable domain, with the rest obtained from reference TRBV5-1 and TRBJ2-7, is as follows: KAGVTQTPRYLIKTRGQQVTLSCSPISGHRSVSWYQQTPGQGLQFLFEYFSETQRNKGNFPGRFSGRQFSNSRSEMNVSTLELGDSALYLCASSLEDRGLEQYFGPGTRLTVT.

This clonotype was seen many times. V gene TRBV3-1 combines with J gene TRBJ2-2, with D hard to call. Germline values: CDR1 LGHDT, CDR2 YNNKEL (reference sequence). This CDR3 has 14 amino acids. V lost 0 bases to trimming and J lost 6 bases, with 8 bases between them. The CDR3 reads CASSQEWRSGELFF. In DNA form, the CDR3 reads TGTGCCAGCAGCCAAGAATGGCGATCCGGGGAGCTGTTTTTT.

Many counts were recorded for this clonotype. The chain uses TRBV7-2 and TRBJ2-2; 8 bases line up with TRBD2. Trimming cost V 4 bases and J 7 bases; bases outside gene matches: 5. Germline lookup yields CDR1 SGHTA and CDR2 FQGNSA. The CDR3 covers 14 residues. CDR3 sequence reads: CASSSAGAIGELFF. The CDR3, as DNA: TGTGCCAGCAGCTCAGCGGGGGCGATCGGGGAGCTGTTTTTT.

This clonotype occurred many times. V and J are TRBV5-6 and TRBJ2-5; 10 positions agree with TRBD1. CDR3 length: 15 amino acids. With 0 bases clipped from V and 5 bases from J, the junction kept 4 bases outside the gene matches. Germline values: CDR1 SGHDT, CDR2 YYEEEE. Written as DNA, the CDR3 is TGTGCCAGCAGCTTGGGACAGGGGGCGGAGGAGACCCAGTACTTC. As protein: CASSLGQGAEETQYF.

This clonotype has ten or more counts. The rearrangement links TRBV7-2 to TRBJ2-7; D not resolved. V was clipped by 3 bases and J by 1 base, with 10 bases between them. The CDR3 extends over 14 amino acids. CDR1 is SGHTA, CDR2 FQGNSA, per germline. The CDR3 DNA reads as TGTGCCAGCAGCTTCAAAAGTGGGTCCTACGAGCAGTACTTC. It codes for CASSFKSGSYEQYF. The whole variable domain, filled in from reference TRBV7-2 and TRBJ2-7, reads GAGVSQSPSNKVTEKGKDVELRCDPISGHTALYWYRQSLGQGLEFLIYFQGNSAPDKSGLPSDRFSAERTGGSVSTLTIQRTQQEDSAVYLCASSFKSGSYEQYFGPGTRLTVT.

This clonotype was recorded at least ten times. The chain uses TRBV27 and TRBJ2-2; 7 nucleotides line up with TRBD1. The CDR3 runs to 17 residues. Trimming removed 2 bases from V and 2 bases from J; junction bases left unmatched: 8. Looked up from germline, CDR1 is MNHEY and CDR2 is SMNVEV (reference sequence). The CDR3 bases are TGTGCCAGCAGTTTACCCGACAGGGAAGATAACACCGGGGAGCTGTTTTTT. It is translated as CASSLPDREDNTGELFF.

Here the CDR3 DNA reads TGTGCCTGGAGGACGGGTGGGAGTTTCTATGGCTACACCTTC. It is translated as CAWRTGGSFYGYTF. The chain employs TRBV30 and TRBJ1-2; no reliable D call. Germline CDR1 GTSNPN, CDR2 SVGIG (reference sequence). The CDR3 is 14 amino acids. Deletions cut 3 bases from V and 4 bases from J, with 15 bases between.

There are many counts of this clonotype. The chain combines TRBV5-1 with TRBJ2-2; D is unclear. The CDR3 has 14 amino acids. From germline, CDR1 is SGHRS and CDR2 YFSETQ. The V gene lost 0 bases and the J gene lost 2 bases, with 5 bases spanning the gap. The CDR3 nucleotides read TGCGCCAGCAGCTTGGATCTTAACACCGGGGAGCTGTTTTTT. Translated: CASSLDLNTGELFF.

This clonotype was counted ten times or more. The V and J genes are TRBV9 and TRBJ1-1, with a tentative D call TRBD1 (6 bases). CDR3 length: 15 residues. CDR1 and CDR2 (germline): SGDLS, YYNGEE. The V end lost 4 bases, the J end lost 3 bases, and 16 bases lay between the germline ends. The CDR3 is CASSPRTGADTEAFF. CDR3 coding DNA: TGTGCCAGCAGCCCCCGGACGGGGGCGGACACTGAAGCTTTCTTT.

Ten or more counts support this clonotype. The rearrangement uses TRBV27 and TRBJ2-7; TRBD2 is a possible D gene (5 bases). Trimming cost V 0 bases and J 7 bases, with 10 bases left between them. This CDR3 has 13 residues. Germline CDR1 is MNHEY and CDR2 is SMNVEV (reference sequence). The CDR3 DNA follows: TGTGCCAGCAGTTTATCCGGGGTCGGAGAGCAGTACTTC. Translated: CASSLSGVGEQYF.

CDR3 bases: TGTGCCAGCAGTTACTCGGCCAGGGCTATGACAGATACGCAGTATTTT. Protein product: CASSYSARAMTDTQYF. V and J are TRBV6-6 and TRBJ2-3, with D perhaps matching TRBD1 (5 bases). Germline loops: CDR1 MNHNY, CDR2 SVGAGI (reference sequence). The CDR3 runs 16 residues. The V gene lost 0 bases and the J gene lost 3 bases, with 13 bases spanning the gap.

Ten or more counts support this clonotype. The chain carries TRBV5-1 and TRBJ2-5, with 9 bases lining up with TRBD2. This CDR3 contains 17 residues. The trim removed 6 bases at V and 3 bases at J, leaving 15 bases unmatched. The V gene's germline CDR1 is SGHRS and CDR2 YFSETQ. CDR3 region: CASKPRAGASGEETQYF. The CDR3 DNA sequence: TGCGCCAGCAAACCCAGAGCCGGGGCTAGCGGGGAAGAGACCCAGTACTTC. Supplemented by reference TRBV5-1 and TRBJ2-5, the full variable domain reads KAGVTQTPRYLIKTRGQQVTLSCSPISGHRSVSWYQQTPGQGLQFLFEYFSETQRNKGNFPGRFSGRQFSNSRSEMNVSTLELGDSALYLCASKPRAGASGEETQYFGPGTRLLVL.

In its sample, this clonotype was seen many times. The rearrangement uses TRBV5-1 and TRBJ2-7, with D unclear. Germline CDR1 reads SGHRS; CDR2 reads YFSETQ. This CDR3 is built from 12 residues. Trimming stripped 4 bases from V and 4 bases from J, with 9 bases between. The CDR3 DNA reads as TGCGCCAGCAGCATTGACACGTACGAGCAGTACTTC. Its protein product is CASSIDTYEQYF.

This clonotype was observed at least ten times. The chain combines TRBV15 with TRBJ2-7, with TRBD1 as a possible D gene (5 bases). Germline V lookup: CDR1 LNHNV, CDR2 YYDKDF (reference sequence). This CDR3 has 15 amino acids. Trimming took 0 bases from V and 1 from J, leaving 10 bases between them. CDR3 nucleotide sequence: TGTGCCACCAGCAGAGATACAGGCATATCCTACGAGCAGTACTTC. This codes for CATSRDTGISYEQYF.

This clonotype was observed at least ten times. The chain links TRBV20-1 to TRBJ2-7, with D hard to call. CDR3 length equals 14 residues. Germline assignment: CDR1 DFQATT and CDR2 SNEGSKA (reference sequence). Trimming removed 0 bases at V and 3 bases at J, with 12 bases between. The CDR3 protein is CSARDERRIYEQYF. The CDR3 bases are TGCAGTGCTAGAGATGAGCGAAGGATCTACGAGCAGTACTTC.

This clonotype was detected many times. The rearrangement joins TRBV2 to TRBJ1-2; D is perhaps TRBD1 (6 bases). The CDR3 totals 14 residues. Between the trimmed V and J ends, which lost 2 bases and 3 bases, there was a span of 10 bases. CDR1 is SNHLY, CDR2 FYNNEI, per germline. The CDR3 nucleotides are TGTGCCAGCAGTGAAAACAGGGCTGACTATGGCTACACCTTC. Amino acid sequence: CASSENRADYGYTF.

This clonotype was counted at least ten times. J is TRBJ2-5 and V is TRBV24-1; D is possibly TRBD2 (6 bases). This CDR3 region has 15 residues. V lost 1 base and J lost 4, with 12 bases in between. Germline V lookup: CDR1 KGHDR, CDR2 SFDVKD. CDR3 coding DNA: TGTGCCACCAGTGATTTCCTAGGAGGGGCAGAGACCCAGTACTTC. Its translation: CATSDFLGGAETQYF.

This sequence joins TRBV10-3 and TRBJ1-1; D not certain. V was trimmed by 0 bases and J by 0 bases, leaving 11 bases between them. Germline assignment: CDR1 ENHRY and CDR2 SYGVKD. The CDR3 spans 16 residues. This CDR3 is CAISESPDKMNTEAFF. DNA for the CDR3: TGTGCCATCAGTGAGTCCCCCGACAAGATGAACACTGAAGCTTTCTTT.

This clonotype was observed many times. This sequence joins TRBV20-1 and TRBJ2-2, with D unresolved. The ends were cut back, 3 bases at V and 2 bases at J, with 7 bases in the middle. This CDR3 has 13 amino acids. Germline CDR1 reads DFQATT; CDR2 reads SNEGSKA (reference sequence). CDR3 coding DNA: TGCAGTGCTAGGCCCTCTAACACCGGGGAGCTGTTTTTT. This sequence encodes CSARPSNTGELFF.

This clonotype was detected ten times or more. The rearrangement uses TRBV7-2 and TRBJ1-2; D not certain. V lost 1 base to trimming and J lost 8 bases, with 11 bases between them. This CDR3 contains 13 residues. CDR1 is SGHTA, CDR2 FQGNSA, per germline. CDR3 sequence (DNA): TGTGCCAGCAGCTTAGGGCATGTTTCCGGCTACACCTTC. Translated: CASSLGHVSGYTF.

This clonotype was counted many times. The CDR3 nucleotides read TGTGCCAGCAAGGAAGATCGGGCCCACGAGCAGTACTTC. It yields the protein CASKEDRAHEQYF. This chain uses TRBV28 with TRBJ2-7; D not certain. Germline CDR1 is MDHEN and CDR2 is SYDVKM. The length of the CDR3 is 13 residues. The germline V and J ends were trimmed by 7 bases and 5 bases, with 15 bases remaining between them.

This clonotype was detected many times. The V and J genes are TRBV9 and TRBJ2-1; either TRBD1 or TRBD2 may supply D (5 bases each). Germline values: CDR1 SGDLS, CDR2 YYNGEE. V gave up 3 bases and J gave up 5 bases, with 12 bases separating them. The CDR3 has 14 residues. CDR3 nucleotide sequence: TGTGCCAGCAGCGACCGGGACGGCAACAATGAGCAGTTCTTC. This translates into CASSDRDGNNEQFF.

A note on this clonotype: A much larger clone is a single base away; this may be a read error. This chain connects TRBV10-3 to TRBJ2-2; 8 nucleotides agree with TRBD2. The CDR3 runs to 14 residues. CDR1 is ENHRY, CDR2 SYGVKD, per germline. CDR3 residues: CAIKRGWGTGEPFF. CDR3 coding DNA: TGTGCCATCAAGCGGGGGTGGGGCACCGGGGAGCCGTTTTTT.

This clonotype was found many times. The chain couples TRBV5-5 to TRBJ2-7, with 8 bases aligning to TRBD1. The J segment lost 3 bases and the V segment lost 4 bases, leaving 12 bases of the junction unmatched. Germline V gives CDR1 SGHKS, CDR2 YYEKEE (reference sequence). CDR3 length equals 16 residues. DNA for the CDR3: TGTGCCAGCAGCCGATATGGGGCGACAGGGGACTACGAGCAGTACTTC. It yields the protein CASSRYGATGDYEQYF. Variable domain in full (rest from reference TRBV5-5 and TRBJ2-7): DAGVTQSPTHLIKTRGQQVTLRCSPISGHKSVSWYQQVLGQGPQFIFQYYEKEERGRGNFPDRFSARQFPNYSSELNVNALLLGDSALYLCASSRYGATGDYEQYFGPGTRLTVT.

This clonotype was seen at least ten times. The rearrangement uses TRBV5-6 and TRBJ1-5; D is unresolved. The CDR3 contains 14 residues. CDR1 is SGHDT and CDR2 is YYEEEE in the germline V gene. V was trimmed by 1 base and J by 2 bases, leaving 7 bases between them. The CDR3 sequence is CASSLSVGNQPQHF. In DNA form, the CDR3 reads TGTGCCAGCAGCTTGAGTGTCGGCAATCAGCCCCAGCATTTT.

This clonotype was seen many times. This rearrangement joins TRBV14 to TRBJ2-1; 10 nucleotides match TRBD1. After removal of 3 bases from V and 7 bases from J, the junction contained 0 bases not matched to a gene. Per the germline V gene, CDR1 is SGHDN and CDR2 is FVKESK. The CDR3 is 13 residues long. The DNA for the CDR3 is TGTGCCAGCAGCCAGGACAGGGGGAATGAGCAGTTCTTC. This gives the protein CASSQDRGNEQFF. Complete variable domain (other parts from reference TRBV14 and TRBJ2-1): EAGVTQFPSHSVIEKGQTVTLRCDPISGHDNLYWYRRVMGKEIKFLLHFVKESKQDESGMPNNRFLAERTGGTYSTLKVQPAELEDSGVYFCASSQDRGNEQFFGPGTRLTVL.